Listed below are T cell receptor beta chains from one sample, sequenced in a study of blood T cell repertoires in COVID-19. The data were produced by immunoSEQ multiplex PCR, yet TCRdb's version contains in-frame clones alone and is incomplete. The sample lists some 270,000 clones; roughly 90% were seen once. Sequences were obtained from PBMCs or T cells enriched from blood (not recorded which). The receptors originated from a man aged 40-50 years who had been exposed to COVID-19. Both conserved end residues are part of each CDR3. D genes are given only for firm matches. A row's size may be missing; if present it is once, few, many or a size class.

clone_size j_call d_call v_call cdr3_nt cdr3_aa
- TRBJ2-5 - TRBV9 TGTGCCAGCAGCTTTTCGAGCCGGGACACACAAGAGACCCAGTACTTC CASSFSSRDTQETQYF
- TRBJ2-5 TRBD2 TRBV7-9 TGTGCCAGCAGCTCCTGGACTAGCGGGAGCTATGAGACCCAGTACTTC CASSSWTSGSYETQYF
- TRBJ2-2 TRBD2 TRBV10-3 TGTGCCATCAGTGAGGTTTGGCTAGCGGGAACGAACACCGGGGAGCTGTTTTTT CAISEVWLAGTNTGELFF
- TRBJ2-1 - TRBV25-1 TGTGCCAGCAGTGAAGCCCCGGGAGAGCCTGCCAATGAGCAGTTCTTC CASSEAPGEPANEQFF
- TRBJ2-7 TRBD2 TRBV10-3 TGTGCCATCAGTGAGTCCGGGACTAACTACGAGCAGTACTTC CAISESGTNYEQYF
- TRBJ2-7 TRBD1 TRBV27 TGTGCCAGTTCGGGACAGGGGGGCCCCTACGAGCAGTACTTC CASSGQGGPYEQYF
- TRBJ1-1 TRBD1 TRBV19 TGTGCCAGTGGGGACAGGGACACTGAAGCTTTCTTT CASGDRDTEAFF
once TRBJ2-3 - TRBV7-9 TGTGCCAGCTTGGCCCTTAGCACAGATACGCAGTATTTT CASLALSTDTQYF
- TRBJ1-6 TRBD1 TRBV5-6 TGTGCCAGCAGCTTGGGACAGGGGGCTTGGTCACCCCTCCACTTT CASSLGQGAWSPLHF
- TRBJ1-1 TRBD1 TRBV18 TGTGCCAGCTCACCATTGACAGGGGGCAAGGGCACTGAAGCTTTCTTT CASSPLTGGKGTEAFF
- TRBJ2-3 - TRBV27 TGTGCCAGCAGTTTATCATATGGACAGTCTAAGGCTACGCAGTATTTT CASSLSYGQSKATQYF
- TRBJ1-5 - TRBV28 TGTGCCAGCAGTTTAGTGCAGGGGATTAGGCCCCAGCATTTT CASSLVQGIRPQHF
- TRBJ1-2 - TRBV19 TGTGCCAGTAGTATAGGGCAGGCAAGGGGCTACACCTTC CASSIGQARGYTF
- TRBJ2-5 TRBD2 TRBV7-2 TGTGCCAGCAGCTTATTCAGCGCGGGGACTAGCTCTTGGGAGACCCAGTACTTC CASSLFSAGTSSWETQYF
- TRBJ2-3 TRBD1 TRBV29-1 TGCAGCGTTGAAGATCCGAGCGAGACAGGGTTTCGCACAGATACGCAGTATTTT CSVEDPSETGFRTDTQYF
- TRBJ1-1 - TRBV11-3 TGTGCCAGCAGCTTAGTAGGAGGCACTGAAGCTTTCTTT CASSLVGGTEAFF
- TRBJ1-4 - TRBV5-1 TGCGCCAGCAGCTGGGGACTGGGAACTAATGAAAAACTGTTTTTT CASSWGLGTNEKLFF
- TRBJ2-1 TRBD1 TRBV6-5 TGTGCCAGCAGGCGGACAGGGAGCAATGAGCAGTTCTTC CASRRTGSNEQFF
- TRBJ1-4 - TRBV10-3 TGTGCCATCAGTGAAGGGGCAAGGGAAAAACTGTTTTTT CAISEGAREKLFF
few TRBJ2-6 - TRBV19 TGTGCCAGTCGTCAACAGGGCGCCTTAAGCTCTGGGGCCAACGTCCTGACTTTC CASRQQGALSSGANVLTF
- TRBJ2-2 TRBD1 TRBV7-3 TGTGCCAGCAGCCCGTTCACAGGGGGCCCTGAGGGTGCCGGGGAGCTGTTTTTT CASSPFTGGPEGAGELFF
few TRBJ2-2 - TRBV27 TGTGCCAGCAGTTCCCCTGGCAGGGTAGGCACCGGGGAGCTGTTTTTT CASSSPGRVGTGELFF
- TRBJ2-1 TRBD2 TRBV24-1 TGTGCCACCAGTGATCTACCGGGAGGAGCGGGACTAGCAGGGTACAATGAGCAGTTCTTC CATSDLPGGAGLAGYNEQFF
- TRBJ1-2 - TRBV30 TGTGCCTGGAGTTTAATCCACCCCGGGGGGGGCTATGGCTACACCTTC CAWSLIHPGGGYGYTF
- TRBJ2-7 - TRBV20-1 TGCAGTGCTAGTTCGTCCTCGAGGGCAGCCGAGCAGTACTTC CSASSSSRAAEQYF
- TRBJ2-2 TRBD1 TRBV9 TGTGCCAGCAGCGCCCAACACAGGGGCGACACCGGGGAGCTGTTTTTT CASSAQHRGDTGELFF
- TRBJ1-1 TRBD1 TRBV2 TGTGCCAGCAGTGAAAGGGGACAGGGAGCTTACACTGAAGCTTTCTTT CASSERGQGAYTEAFF
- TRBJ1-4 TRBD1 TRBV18 TGTGCCAGCTCAAGACAGGGGGTTTCTGAAAAACTGTTTTTT CASSRQGVSEKLFF
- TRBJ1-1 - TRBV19 TGTGCCAGTAGGCACAGGGCCCTGAACACTGAAGCTTTCTTT CASRHRALNTEAFF
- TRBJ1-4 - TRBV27 TGTGCCAGCAGTCGTCGACAACGGGGGAGGAATGAAAAACTGTTTTTT CASSRRQRGRNEKLFF
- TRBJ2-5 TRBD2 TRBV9 TGTGCCAGCAGCGTATCATCGAGCGGGAGGGCGTTCCTGTGTGAGACCCAGTACTTC CASSVSSSGRAFLCETQYF
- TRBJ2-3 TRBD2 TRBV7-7 TGTGCCAGCAGCCGACTAGCCACAGATACGCAGTATTTT CASSRLATDTQYF
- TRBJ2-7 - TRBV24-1 TGTGCCACCAGTGACGCCACAGGGAAAGGGTACGAGCAGTACTTC CATSDATGKGYEQYF
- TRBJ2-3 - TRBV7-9 TGTGCCAGCAGCTCCGGACTGTCAGATACGCAGTATTTT CASSSGLSDTQYF
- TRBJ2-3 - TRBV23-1 TGCGCCAGCAGTCATCCCCCGGTCAGGGCAAGAGATACGCAGTATTTT CASSHPPVRARDTQYF
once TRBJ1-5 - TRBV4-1 TGCGCCAGCAGCCAAGTAACAGGGATCAATCAGCCCCAGCATTTT CASSQVTGINQPQHF
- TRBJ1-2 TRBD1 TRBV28 TGTGCCAGCAGTTTAATCCAGGGGGCCTATGGCTACACCTTC CASSLIQGAYGYTF
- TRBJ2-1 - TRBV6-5 TGTGCCAGCAGTTACGGGGCGCGGTATGAGCAGTTCTTC CASSYGARYEQFF
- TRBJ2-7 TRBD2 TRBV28 TGTGCCAGCGGGGCTAGCGGGAGATACGAGCAGTACTTC CASGASGRYEQYF
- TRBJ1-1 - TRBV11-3 TGTGCCAGCAGCTTAGTAGGGGGGGACACTGAAGCTTTCTTT CASSLVGGDTEAFF
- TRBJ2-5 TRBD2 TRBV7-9 TGTGCCAGCAGCTTACTCGGCGGGAGGGGGCAAGAGACCCAGTACTTC CASSLLGGRGQETQYF
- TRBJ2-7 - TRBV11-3 TGTGCCAGCAGCTTAGGTGGCGGGTACGAGCAGTACTTC CASSLGGGYEQYF
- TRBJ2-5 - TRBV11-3 TGTGCCAGCAGCTTAGTGGCGGGAGAGACCCAGTACTTC CASSLVAGETQYF
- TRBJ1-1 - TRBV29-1 TGCAGCGTTGAACAGGTGAACACTGAAGCTTTCTTT CSVEQVNTEAFF
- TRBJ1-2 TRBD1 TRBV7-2 TGTGCCAGCAGCCTAGGACAGGGGGAGAGAGGTCTATATGGCTACACCTTC CASSLGQGERGLYGYTF
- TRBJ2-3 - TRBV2 TGTGCCAGCAGCCTGAACAGGGCAGACACAGATACGCAGTATTTT CASSLNRADTDTQYF
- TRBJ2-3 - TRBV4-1 TGCGCCAGCAGCCAAGTTTCTAGCACGCATACGCAGTATTTT CASSQVSSTHTQYF
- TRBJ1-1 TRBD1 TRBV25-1 TGTGCCAGCAGTGAATGGGGACAGGGGTTCGACACTGAAGCTTTCTTT CASSEWGQGFDTEAFF
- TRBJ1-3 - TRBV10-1 TGCGCCAGCCAGGGGAGCTCTGGAAACACCATATATTTT CASQGSSGNTIYF
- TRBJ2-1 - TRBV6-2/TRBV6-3 TGTGCCAGCAGCGGGACATCTCCCTACAATGAGCAGTTCTTC CASSGTSPYNEQFF
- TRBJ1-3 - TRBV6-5 TGTGCCAGCAGTCAATCTGGAAACACCATATATTTT CASSQSGNTIYF
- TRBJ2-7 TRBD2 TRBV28 TGTGCCAGCAGCCCGGGACTAGCGGGATCCTACGAGCAGTACTTC CASSPGLAGSYEQYF
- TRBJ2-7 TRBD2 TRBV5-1 TGCGCCAGCAGCTTGGCCCAACGCCTAGCGGGAGGTAACTACGAGCAGTACTTC CASSLAQRLAGGNYEQYF
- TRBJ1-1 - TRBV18 TGTGCCAGCTCACCCTATACAGGGACGAACACTGAAGCTTTCTTT CASSPYTGTNTEAFF
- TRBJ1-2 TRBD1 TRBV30 TGTGCCTGTCGGGACAGGGGGTTCTATGGCTACACCTTC CACRDRGFYGYTF
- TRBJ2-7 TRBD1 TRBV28 TGTGCCAGCAGCATATACGTTACAGGGACAGGAAGCGAGCAGTACTTC CASSIYVTGTGSEQYF
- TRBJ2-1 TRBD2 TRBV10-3 TGTGCCATCAGTGAGAGGGGCGGGAGGGCCCAGAATGAGCAGTTCTTC CAISERGGRAQNEQFF
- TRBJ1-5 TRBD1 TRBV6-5 TGTGCCAGCAGAGTTAGACAGGGGAGCAATCAGCCCCAGCATTTT CASRVRQGSNQPQHF
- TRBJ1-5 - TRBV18 TGTGCCAGCTCACCGGGGGGGGGTCAGCCCCAGCATTTT CASSPGGGQPQHF